The clone carrying this TCR beta chain has at least ten counts. The antigen is unknown. TCR beta CDR3 regions were amplified from RNA. The HTBI primer set drove a first-round RT-PCR of the TCR CDR3. TCRdb re-called the multiplex PCR reads with MiXCR, one entry per CDR3 protein. There are a few hundred thousand distinct CDR3 sequences in the sample; approximately 15% occur only once, and approximately 7.5% lies in the top ten. The data were taken from a study of T cells in Graves' hyperthyroidism and ophthalmopathy. Subjects aged 18 to 65 presented with newly diagnosed hyperthyroidism of less than 2 months' duration. Based on clinical symptoms, serum thyroxine and TRAb, thyroid ultrasound and orbital computed tomography, diagnoses were reached. General study points: Ophthalmopathy and stable hyperthyroidism were separated by a 13 V-J model.

The clonotype originates from a woman under 30 with Graves' hyperthyroidism. The sequenced sample consisted of blood.

The CDR3 DNA sequence: TGTGCCAGCAGCGTGAGCGGAGAGGAGACCCAGTACTTC. Amino acids: CASSVSGEETQYF. The rearrangement links TRBV9 to TRBJ2-5, with D perhaps matching TRBD2 (5 bases). This CDR3 spans 13 amino acids. Trimming took off 2 bases at V and 5 bases at J, with 10 bases between the two ends. Germline loops: CDR1 SGDLS, CDR2 YYNGEE.